The T cell receptor (beta chain) under discussion was sequenced for a study listed by TCRdb under 2016. Receptors were amplified or captured by RT-PCR. Sequencing was performed on an Illumina MiSeq. The public reads were reprocessed in TCRdb via fastp at Q25 and MiXCR, keeping in-frame beta chains. Rows with one shared CDR3 protein collapse into an entry with the most common genes and DNA. The sample has approximately 720,000 distinct CDR3 sequences on record, 13% to 15% of them singletons. The top ten clonotypes cover 3% to 4.5% of the sample. A remark on this clonotype: Its antigen target is currently unknown. The record has no base qualities; no much larger clone is one base away.

In the germline V gene, CDR1 corresponds to SQVTM and CDR2 to ANQGSEA. The CDR3 runs 14 amino acids, cysteine and phenylalanine included. The kept DNA is CDR3 alone, 42 bases in frame from the first base. The trim is 7 bases for V and 4 bases for J, with a gap of 19 bases between the germline ends. The sequence was collected from a female donor in good health, serving as a healthy control. Material: memory CD4+ T cells from blood. The V and J segments used are TRBV29-1 and TRBJ1-1, with a weak D call of TRBD1 (5 bases match). The CDR3 sequence is CSARDGLQGTEAFF. Here is the DNA: TGCAGCGCCCGGGACGGCCTTCAAGGCACTGAAGCTTTCTTT. Outside the CDR3, residues come from the reference TRBV29-1 and TRBJ1-1 proteins, so the full variable domain is: SAVISQKPSRDICQRGTSLTIQCQVDSQVTMMFWYRQQPGQSLTLIATANQGSEATYESGFVIDKFPISRPNLTFSTLTVSNMSPEDSSIYLCSARDGLQGTEAFFGQGTRLTVV.